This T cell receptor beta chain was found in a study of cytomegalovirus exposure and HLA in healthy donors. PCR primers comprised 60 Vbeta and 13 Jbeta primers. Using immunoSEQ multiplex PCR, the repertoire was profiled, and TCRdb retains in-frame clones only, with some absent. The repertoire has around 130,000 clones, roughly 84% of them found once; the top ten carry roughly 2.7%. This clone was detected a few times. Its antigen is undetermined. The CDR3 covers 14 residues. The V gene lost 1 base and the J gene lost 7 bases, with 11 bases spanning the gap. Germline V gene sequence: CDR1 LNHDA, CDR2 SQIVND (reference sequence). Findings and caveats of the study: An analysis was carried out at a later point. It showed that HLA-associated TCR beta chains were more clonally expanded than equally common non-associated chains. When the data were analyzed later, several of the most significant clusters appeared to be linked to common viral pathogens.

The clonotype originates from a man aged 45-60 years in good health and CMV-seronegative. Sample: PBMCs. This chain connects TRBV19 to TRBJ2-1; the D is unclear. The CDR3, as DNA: TGTGCCAGTAGTATAGTGCGGCACCCTAATGAGCAGTTCTTC. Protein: CASSIVRHPNEQFF.